This TCR beta chain emerged from a study of T cell repertoires in cytomegalovirus infection. Study information: HLA-C-restricted CMV epitopes, recently identified, and well-studied HLA-B-restricted ones were used by the study. The study's findings and limits: HLA-C-restricted TCR beta clonotypes specific for CMV led the ex vivo response.

TCRdb fed the reads into MiXCR, producing one record per CDR3 protein. This sample has some 900,000 distinct CDR3 sequences, with approximately 29% found just once. This clonotype appeared once. The antigen is undetermined. J was trimmed by 0 bases and V by 6 bases; bases with no gene match: 10. The germline gives CDR1 MNHEY, CDR2 SMNVEV (reference sequence). This CDR3 is built from 16 residues. The source of this sequence is a human donor in good health (CMV status not recorded). Some clones in this sample may be carry-over from other donors' samples. Here the sequenced sample was cultured CD8+ T cells from PBMCs, taken from culture after CMV antigen stimulation. This chain links TRBV27 with TRBJ2-5, with 7 bases matching TRBD2. CDR3 nucleotide sequence: TGTGCCAGCAGCTCCCGTTGGGGGGGGGACCAAGAGACCCAGTACTTC. This translates into CASSSRWGGDQETQYF.